This TCR beta chain was sequenced for a study of shared clonotypes between healthy human individuals. The study, taken as a whole, reports: In having few donors, the study represented limited genetic and exposure-history diversity.

Details on this clone: Its specificity is not known.

This CDR3 has 15 amino acids. Germline V gene data show CDR1 as SGHRS and CDR2 as YFSETQ. V shed 0 bases, J shed 8 bases, and the junction held 10 bases outside the gene matches. Produced via immunoSEQ multiplex PCR; TCRdb's table is partial and in-frame only. This table has about a million clones, 77% appearing once. The gene calls are TRBV5-1 and TRBJ1-2; the match to TRBD1 covers 7 bases. The specimen was memory CD4+ T cells from PBMCs. Subset described: CD45RA-negative fraction. The sequence was collected from a man younger than 35 in good health. Some clones in this sample may be carry-over from other donors' samples. The CDR3 nucleotides read TGCGCCAGCAGCTTGGCAAGGACAGGTGGAGCAGGCTACACCTTC. Translation gives CASSLARTGGAGYTF.